This T cell receptor (beta chain) is from a study of shared clonotypes between healthy human individuals. Produced via immunoSEQ multiplex PCR; TCRdb's table is partial and in-frame only. This sample carries 780,000 or so clones, approximately 72% of them seen once, and the ten largest clones take under 2%. CDR1 and CDR2 (germline): MRHNA, SNTAGT. Trimming took off 7 bases at V and 2 bases at J, with 11 bases between the two ends. CDR3 length: 14 amino acids. The sequence came from a woman younger than 45 in good health. Source material: memory CD4+ T cells sorted from blood. Subset given: CD45RA-negative fraction. The chain recombines TRBV6-4 with TRBJ2-2; D may be TRBD2 (6 bases). CDR3 in DNA: TGTGCCAGCAAATCCGGGACTAACACCGGGGAGCTGTTTTTT. Translated, it gives CASKSGTNTGELFF.